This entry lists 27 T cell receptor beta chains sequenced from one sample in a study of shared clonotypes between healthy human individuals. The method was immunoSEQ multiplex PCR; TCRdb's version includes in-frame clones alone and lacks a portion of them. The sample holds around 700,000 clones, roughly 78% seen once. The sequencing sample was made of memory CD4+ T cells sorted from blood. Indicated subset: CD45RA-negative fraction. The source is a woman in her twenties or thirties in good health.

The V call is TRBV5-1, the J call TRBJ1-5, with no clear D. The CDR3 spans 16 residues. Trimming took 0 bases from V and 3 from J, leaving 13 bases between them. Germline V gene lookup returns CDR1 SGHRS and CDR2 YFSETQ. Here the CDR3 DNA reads TGCGCCAGCAGCTTGGTGAGCGGGAGCGCCAATCAGCCCCAGCATTTT. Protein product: CASSLVSGSANQPQHF.

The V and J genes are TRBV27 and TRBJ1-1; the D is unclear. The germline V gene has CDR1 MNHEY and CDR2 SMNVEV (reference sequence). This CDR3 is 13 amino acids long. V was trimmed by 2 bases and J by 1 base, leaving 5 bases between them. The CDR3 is CASSLRGNTEAFF. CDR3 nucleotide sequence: TGTGCCAGCAGTTTACGGGGGAACACTGAAGCTTTCTTT.

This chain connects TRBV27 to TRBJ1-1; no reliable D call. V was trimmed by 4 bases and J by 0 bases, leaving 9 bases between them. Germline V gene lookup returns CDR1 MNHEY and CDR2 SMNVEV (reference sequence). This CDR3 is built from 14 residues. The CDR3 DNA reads TGTGCCAGCAGTTCGTCTGGGCTGAACACTGAAGCTTTCTTT. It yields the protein CASSSSGLNTEAFF.

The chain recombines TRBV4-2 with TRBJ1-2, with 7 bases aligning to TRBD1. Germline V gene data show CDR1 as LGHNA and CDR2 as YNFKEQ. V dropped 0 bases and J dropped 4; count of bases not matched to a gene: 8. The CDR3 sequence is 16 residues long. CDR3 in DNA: TGTGCCAGCAGCCAAGAGCAGGGGGGGAACCTCTATGGCTACACCTTC. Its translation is CASSQEQGGNLYGYTF.

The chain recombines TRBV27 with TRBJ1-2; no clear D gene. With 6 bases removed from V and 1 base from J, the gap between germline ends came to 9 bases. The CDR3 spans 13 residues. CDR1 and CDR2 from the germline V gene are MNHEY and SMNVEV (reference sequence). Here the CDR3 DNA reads TGTGCCAGCAGGGATAGGGATAACTATGGCTACACCTTC. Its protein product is CASRDRDNYGYTF.

CDR3 nucleotide sequence: TGTGCCAGCAGTCGACAGGGAGGGACTCGGATAAAGTACTTC. It encodes CASSRQGGTRIKYF. The chain uses TRBV28 and TRBJ2-7, with D perhaps being TRBD1 or TRBD2 (7 bases each). Germline CDR1 reads MDHEN; CDR2 reads SYDVKM. Trimming took 5 bases from V and 11 from J, leaving 22 bases between them. The CDR3 length is 14 residues.

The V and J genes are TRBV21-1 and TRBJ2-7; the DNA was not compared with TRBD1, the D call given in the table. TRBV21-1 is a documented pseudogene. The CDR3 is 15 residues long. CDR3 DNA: TGTGCCAGCAGCAACAATAACAGGGTTTTGAACGAGCAGTACTTC. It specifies CASSNNNRVLNEQYF.

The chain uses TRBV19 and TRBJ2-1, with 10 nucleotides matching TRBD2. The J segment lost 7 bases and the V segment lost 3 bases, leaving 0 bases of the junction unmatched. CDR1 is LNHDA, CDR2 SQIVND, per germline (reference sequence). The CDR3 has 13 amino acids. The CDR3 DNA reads TGTGCCAGTAGTATGACTAGCGGGAATGAGCAGTTCTTC. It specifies CASSMTSGNEQFF.

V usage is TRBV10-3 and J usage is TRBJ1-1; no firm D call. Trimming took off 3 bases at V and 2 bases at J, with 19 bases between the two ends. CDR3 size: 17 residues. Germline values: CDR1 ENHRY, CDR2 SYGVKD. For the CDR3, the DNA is TGTGCCATCAGTGAAAATCCGGGAAGATCCCTCAACACTGAAGCTTTCTTT. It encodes CAISENPGRSLNTEAFF.

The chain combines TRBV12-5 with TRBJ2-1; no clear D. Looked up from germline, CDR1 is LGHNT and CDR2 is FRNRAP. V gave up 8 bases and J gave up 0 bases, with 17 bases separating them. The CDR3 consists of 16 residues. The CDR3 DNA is TGTGCTAGTCTAAAATCCCCCTCTAGCTCCTACAATGAGCAGTTCTTC. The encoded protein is CASLKSPSSSYNEQFF.

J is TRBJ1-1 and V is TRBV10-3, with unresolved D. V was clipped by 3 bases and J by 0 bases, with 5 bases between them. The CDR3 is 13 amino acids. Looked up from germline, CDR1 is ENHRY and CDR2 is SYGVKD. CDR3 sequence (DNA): TGTGCCATCAGTGACAAGGTGAACACTGAAGCTTTCTTT. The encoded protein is CAISDKVNTEAFF.

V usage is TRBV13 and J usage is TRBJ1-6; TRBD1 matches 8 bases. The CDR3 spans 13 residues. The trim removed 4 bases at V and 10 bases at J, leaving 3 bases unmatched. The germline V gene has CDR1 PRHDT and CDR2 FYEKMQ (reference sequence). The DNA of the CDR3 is TGTGCCAGCAGCTACCGACAGGGGTCACCCCTCCACTTT. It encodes CASSYRQGSPLHF.

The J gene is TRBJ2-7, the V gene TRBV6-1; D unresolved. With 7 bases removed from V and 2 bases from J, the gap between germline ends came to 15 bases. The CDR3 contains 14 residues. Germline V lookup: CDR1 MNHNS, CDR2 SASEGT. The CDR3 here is CASTETYGPYEQYF. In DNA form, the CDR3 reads TGTGCCAGCACCGAAACGTACGGCCCCTACGAGCAGTACTTC.

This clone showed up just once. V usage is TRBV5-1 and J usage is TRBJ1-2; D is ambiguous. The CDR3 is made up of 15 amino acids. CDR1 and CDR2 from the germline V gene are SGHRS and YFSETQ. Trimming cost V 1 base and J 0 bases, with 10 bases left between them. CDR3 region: CASSLRDNTNYGYTF. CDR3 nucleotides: TGCGCCAGCAGCTTGAGGGATAATACTAACTATGGCTACACCTTC.

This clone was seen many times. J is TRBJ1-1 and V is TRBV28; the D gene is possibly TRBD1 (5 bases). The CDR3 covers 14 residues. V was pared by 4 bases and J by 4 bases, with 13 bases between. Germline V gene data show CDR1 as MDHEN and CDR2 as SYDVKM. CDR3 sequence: CASSSGGGPTEAFF. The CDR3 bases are TGTGCCAGCAGTTCTGGCGGGGGACCCACTGAAGCTTTCTTT.

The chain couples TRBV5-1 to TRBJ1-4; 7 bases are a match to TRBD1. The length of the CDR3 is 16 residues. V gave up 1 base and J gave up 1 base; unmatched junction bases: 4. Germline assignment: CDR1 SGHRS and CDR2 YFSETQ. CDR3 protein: CASSLMGQLTNEKLFF. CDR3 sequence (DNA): TGCGCCAGCAGCTTGATGGGACAGTTAACTAATGAAAAACTGTTTTTT.

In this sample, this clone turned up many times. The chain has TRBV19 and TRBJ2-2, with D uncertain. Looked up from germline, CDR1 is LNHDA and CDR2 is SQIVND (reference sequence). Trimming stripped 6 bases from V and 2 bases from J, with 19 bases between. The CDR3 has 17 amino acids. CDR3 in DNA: TGTGCCAGTAGAAGCTTCCGGGCCTCCTTAAACACCGGGGAGCTGTTTTTT. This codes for CASRSFRASLNTGELFF.

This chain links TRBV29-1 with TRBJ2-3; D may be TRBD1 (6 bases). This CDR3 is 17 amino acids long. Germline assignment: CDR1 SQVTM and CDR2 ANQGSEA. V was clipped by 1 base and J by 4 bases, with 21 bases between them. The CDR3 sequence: CSVEGHQGFFVADTQYF. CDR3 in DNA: TGCAGCGTTGAAGGTCACCAGGGGTTTTTCGTCGCAGATACGCAGTATTTT.

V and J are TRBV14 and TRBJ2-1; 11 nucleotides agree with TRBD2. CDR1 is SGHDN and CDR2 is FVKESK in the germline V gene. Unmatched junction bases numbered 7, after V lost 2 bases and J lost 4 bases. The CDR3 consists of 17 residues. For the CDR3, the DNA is TGTGCCAGCAGCCAACAGACTAGCGGGACACTATACAATGAGCAGTTCTTC. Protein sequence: CASSQQTSGTLYNEQFF.

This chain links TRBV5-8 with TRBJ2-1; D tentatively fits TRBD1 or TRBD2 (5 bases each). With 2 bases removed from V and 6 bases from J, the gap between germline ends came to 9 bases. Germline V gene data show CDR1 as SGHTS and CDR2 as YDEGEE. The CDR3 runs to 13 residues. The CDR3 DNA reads TGTGCCAGCAGCTTCTGGGGGTCCAATGAGCAGTTCTTC. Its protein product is CASSFWGSNEQFF. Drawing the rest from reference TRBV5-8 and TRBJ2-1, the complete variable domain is EAGVTQSPTHLIKTRGQQATLRCSPISGHTSVYWYQQALGLGLQFLLWYDEGEERNRGNFPPRFSGRQFPNYSSELNVNALELEDSALYLCASSFWGSNEQFFGPGTRLTVL.

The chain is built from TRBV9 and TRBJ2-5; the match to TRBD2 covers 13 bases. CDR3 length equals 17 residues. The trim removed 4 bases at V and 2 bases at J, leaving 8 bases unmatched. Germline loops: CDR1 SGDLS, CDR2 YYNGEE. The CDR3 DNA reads TGTGCCAGCAGCAGAGAGGGACTAGCGGGGAGACAAGAGACCCAGTACTTC. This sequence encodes CASSREGLAGRQETQYF.

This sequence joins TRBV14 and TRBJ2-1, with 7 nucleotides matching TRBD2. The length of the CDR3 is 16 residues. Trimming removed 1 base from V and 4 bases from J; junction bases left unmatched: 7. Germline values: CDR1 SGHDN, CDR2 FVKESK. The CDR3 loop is CASSQVGGSVYNEQFF. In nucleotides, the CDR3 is TGTGCCAGCAGCCAAGTAGGCGGGAGTGTTTACAATGAGCAGTTCTTC. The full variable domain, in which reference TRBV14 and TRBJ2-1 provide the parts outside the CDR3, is EAGVTQFPSHSVIEKGQTVTLRCDPISGHDNLYWYRRVMGKEIKFLLHFVKESKQDESGMPNNRFLAERTGGTYSTLKVQPAELEDSGVYFCASSQVGGSVYNEQFFGPGTRLTVL.

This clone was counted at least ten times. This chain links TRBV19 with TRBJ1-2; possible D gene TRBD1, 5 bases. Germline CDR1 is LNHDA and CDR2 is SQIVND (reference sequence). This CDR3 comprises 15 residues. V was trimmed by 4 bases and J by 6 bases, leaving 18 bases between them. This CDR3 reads CASSTPGAVLDGYTF. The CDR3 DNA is TGTGCCAGTAGTACGCCTGGGGCAGTACTGGATGGCTACACCTTC.

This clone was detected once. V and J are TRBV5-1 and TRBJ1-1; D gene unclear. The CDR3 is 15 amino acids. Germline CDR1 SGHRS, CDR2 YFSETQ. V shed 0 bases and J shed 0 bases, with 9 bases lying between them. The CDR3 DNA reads TGCGCCAGCAGCTTGGATCCATATATGAACACTGAAGCTTTCTTT. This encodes CASSLDPYMNTEAFF.

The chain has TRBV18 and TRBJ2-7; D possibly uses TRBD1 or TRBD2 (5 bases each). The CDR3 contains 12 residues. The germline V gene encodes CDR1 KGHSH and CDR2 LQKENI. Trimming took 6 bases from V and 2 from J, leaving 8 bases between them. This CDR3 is CASSGDAYEQYF. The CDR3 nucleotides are TGTGCCAGCTCGGGGGACGCCTACGAGCAGTACTTC.

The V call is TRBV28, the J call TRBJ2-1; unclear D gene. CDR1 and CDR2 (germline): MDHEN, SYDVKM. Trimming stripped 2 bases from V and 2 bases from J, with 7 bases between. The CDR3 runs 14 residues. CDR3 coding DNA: TGTGCCAGCAGTTTAATCCAAGCCTACAATGAGCAGTTCTTC. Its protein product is CASSLIQAYNEQFF.

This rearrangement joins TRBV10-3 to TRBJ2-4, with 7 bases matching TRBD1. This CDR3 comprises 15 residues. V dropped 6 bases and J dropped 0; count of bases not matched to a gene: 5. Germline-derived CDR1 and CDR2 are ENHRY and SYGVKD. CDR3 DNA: TGTGCCATCAGCGGACAGGACGTAGCCAAAAACATTCAGTACTTC. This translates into CAISGQDVAKNIQYF.